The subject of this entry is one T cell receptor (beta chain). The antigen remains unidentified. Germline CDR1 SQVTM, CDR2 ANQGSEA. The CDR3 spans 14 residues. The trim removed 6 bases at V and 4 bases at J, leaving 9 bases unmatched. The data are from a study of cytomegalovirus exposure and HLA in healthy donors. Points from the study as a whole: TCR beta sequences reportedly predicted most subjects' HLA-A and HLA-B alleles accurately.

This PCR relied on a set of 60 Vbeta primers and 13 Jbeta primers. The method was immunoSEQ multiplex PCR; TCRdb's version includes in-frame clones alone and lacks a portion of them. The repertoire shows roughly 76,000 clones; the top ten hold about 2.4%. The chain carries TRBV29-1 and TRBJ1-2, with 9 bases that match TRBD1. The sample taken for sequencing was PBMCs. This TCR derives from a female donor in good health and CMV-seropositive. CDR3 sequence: CSVYPAGQGYGYTF. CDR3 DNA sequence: TGCAGCGTCTATCCTGCGGGACAGGGCTATGGCTACACCTTC.